This TCR beta chain was captured in a study of blood T cell repertoires in COVID-19. Study information: The cDNA or gDNA used as material had been derived from T cells, B-cell-depleted T cells, or PBMCs.

How the authors handled the data: It was from reference gene primer amplification that nucleated cell counts were estimated. Repertoires were generated with immunoSEQ multiplex PCR, while TCRdb's copy carries only in-frame clones and drops some. The V and J calls and clone size are taken from that table; D and trimming were inferred from the DNA. The sample records fewer than 250,000 clones, 83% being singletons. The V segment lost 7 bases and the J segment 8 bases; nucleotides outside the gene matches: 9. This CDR3 is 13 amino acids long. Germline loops: CDR1 MNHEY, CDR2 SMNVEV (reference sequence).

This chain connects TRBV27 to TRBJ1-2; TRBD1 aligns across 8 bases. What was sequenced was peripheral blood. This sequence originates from a woman aged 40 to 55 with active or convalescent COVID-19. CDR3 DNA sequence: TGTGCCAGCATGGATCAGGGGGCGGACGGCTACACCTTC. The encoded protein is CASMDQGADGYTF.